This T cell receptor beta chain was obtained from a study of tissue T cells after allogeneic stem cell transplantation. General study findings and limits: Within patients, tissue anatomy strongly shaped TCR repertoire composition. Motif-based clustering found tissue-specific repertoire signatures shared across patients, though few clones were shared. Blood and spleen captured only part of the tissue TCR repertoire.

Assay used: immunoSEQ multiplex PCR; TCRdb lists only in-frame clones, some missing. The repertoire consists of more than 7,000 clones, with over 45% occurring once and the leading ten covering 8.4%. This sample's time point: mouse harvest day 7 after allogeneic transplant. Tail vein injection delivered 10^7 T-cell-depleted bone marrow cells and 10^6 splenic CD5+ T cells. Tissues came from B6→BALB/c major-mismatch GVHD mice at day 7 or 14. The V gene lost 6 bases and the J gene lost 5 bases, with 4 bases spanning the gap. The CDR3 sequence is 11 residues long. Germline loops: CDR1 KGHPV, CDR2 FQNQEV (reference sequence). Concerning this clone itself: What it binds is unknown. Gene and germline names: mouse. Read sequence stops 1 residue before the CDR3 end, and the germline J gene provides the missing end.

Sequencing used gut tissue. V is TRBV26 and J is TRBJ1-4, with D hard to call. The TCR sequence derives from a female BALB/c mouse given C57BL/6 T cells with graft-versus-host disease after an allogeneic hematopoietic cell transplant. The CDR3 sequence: CASRTNERLFF. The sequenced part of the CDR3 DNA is TGTGCCAGCAGGACAAACGAAAGATTATTT.